This T cell receptor beta chain appears in the sequencing data of a study of control samples from healthy donors and cancer patients. Here immunoSEQ multiplex PCR was the method, and the copy in TCRdb shows in-frame clones only, minus some. The table includes around 55,000 clones, approximately 91% detected once. The CDR3 runs to 16 residues. Germline loops: CDR1 KGHDR, CDR2 SFDVKD. V lost 1 base, J lost 2 bases, and 8 bases lay in between. The clonotype was recovered from a man aged 50 or older in good health. Material: blood. The rearrangement joins TRBV24-1 to TRBJ2-6; D not resolved. This CDR3 is CATSDLTVAGANVLTF. The CDR3 DNA reads TGTGCCACCAGTGATTTAACAGTTGCTGGGGCCAACGTCCTGACTTTC.